The clone carrying this TCR beta chain was counted a few times. This record belongs to a study of Graves' ophthalmopathy and Graves' hyperthyroidism. The CDR3 sequence is 14 residues long. V lost 2 bases, J lost 2 bases, and 10 bases lay in between. The germline V gene encodes CDR1 DFQATT and CDR2 SNEGSKA (reference sequence). Amplifying from RNA transcripts, the study obtained TCR beta CDR3 regions. Following a first-round RT-PCR that used HTBI primers, a second-round multiplex PCR was carried out. From the multiplex PCR reads, TCRdb called clonotypes with MiXCR, one entry per CDR3 protein. The sample lists 740,000 or so distinct CDR3 sequences, around 40% seen once, with about 40% in the top ten.

The source material was peripheral blood. The sequence derives from an adult man with Graves' ophthalmopathy. The chain has TRBV20-1 and TRBJ1-5; D is unclear. The CDR3: CSARLGYGNQPQHF. The DNA of the CDR3 is TGCAGTGCTAGACTAGGGTATGGCAATCAGCCCCAGCATTTT.